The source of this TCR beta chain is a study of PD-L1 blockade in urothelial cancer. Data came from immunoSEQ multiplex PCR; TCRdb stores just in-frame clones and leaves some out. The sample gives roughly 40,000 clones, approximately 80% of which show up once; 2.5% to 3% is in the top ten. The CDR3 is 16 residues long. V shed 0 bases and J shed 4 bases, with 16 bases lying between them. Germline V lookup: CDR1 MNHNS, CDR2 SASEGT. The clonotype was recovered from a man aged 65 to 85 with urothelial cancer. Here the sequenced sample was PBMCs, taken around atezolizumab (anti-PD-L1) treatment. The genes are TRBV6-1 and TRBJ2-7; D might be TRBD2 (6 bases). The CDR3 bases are TGTGCCAGCAGTGAAGCCACCCCGCGGGAAGGTTACGAGCAGTACTTC. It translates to CASSEATPREGYEQYF.